This is a list of T cell receptor beta chains from one sample in a study of blood T cell repertoires in COVID-19. Clones were sequenced by immunoSEQ multiplex PCR, and TCRdb holds only the in-frame ones, with some missing. The table shows around 120,000 clones, with more than 60% occurring only once. Sequenced: peripheral blood. The receptors were sampled from a man between 65 and 85 years old with acute or convalescent COVID-19. CDR3s include the opening cysteine and the closing phenylalanine or tryptophan. Fields, in order: CDR3 length, J gene, V gene, CDR3 protein.

17 TRBJ1-6 TRBV10-3 CAISAKQGAQDNSPLHF
16 TRBJ2-5 TRBV7-2 CASSLELRRGGETQYF
15 TRBJ2-1 TRBV5-1 CASSPSGGIYNEQFF
14 TRBJ1-2 TRBV9 CASSVDDGGYGYTF
16 TRBJ2-7 TRBV5-1 CASSLGEDRTDYEQYF
15 TRBJ1-1 TRBV9 CASSVVSNLNTEAFF
15 TRBJ1-1 TRBV4-3 CASSQQTGGYTEAFF
16 TRBJ2-7 TRBV4-3 CASSLGQGIGAYEQYF
13 TRBJ1-5 TRBV14 CASSHEYNQPQHF
14 TRBJ1-3 TRBV7-2 CASSIRTGGNTIYF
15 TRBJ1-1 TRBV6-5 CASSSPSGRGTEAFF
16 TRBJ1-5 TRBV12-5 CASGLGQGGSNQPQHF
18 TRBJ1-3 TRBV7-2 CASSIYGQSSSSGNTIYF
12 TRBJ2-3 TRBV6-2/TRBV6-3 CASSTFTDTQYF
15 TRBJ1-1 TRBV20-1 CSASFIQGESTEAFF
14 TRBJ1-4 TRBV5-8 CASSLDSRSEKLFF
13 TRBJ1-3 TRBV28 CASIGPVGNTIYF
13 TRBJ2-3 TRBV3-1/TRBV3-2 CASSQAREGTQYF
14 TRBJ2-2 TRBV7-7 CASSPTSGTGELFF
15 TRBJ1-3 TRBV10-3 CAISEAQALGNTIYF
16 TRBJ2-3 TRBV5-1 CASSLDGGTSTDTQYF
15 TRBJ2-3 TRBV5-1 CASSLGTPAVDTQYF
13 TRBJ2-5 TRBV7-3 CASSPTGGQTQYF
14 TRBJ2-5 TRBV6-5 CASSLTSGRETQYF
14 TRBJ1-2 TRBV5-1 CASSRGSNNYGYTF
14 TRBJ2-3 TRBV18 CASSLDRGVDTQYF
15 TRBJ2-3 TRBV5-4 CASSLAGTGTDTQYF
11 TRBJ2-7 TRBV12-3/TRBV12-4 CASSSLYEQYF
9 TRBJ2-3 TRBV29-1 CSVGTSQYF
14 TRBJ2-1 TRBV5-1 CASSLDRAVNEQFF
15 TRBJ1-6 TRBV5-4 CASSPTGGAYSPLHF
16 TRBJ1-3 TRBV9 CASSPGRDRAGNTIYF
15 TRBJ2-3 TRBV6-5 CASSYQGGRTDTQYF
13 TRBJ2-1 TRBV11-2 CASIRGSLNEQFF
17 TRBJ1-4 TRBV19 CASSTRDRVSTNEKLFF
13 TRBJ1-2 TRBV6-6 CASSYAQANGYTF
14 TRBJ1-4 TRBV2 CASSVEDGYEKLFF
15 TRBJ1-2 TRBV9 CASSVDPGQVDGYTF
15 TRBJ1-1 TRBV6-4 CASSERGRGPTEAFF
16 TRBJ2-5 TRBV7-3 CASSLGVAGGQETQYF
14 TRBJ1-4 TRBV7-9 CASSRDVRVGKLFF
12 TRBJ1-4 TRBV12-5 CASGLEPTGVFF
18 TRBJ1-6 TRBV5-5 CASSLEQAAGSYNSPLHF
15 TRBJ1-3 TRBV7-2 CASSTALGSGNTIYF
16 TRBJ1-6 TRBV19 CASSMLAGQLNSPLHF
12 TRBJ2-5 TRBV29-1 CSVESLAETQYF